A single sample gave rise to the 7 T cell receptor beta chains below, sequenced in a study of OX40 agonist ivuxolimab in advanced cancers. Here immunoSEQ multiplex PCR was the method, and the copy in TCRdb shows in-frame clones only, minus some. The table lists some 82,000 clones, 94% of them singletons, with approximately 11% in the top ten. Sequenced material: CD4+ or CD8+ T cells sorted from blood, taken in a trial of the OX40 agonist ivuxolimab. These receptors originate from an adult with an advanced solid tumor such as melanoma, head and neck, liver or kidney cancer.

V is TRBV7-2 and J is TRBJ2-7; 7 bases agree with TRBD2. The CDR3 is 14 amino acids. V lost 0 bases, J lost 4 bases, and 3 bases stayed unmatched. CDR1 SGHTA and CDR2 FQGNSA come from the germline V gene. This CDR3 is CASSLAGGPYEQYF. Written as DNA, the CDR3 is TGTGCCAGCAGCTTAGCGGGAGGGCCGTACGAGCAGTACTTC.

Points on this clone: Germline and junction disagree at one end, which may indicate a read error. The chain combines TRBV7-3 with TRBJ1-1; no clear D gene. CDR1 and CDR2 (germline): SGHTA, FQGTGA. This CDR3 comprises 12 residues. CDR3 loop: CASSVTFAEAFF. In DNA, the CDR3 is TGTGCCAGCAGCGTAACATTCGCTGAAGCTTTCTTT.

This chain joins TRBV6-5 and TRBJ2-1; unclear D gene. The length of the CDR3 is 15 residues. V lost 0 bases, J lost 0 bases, and 6 bases lay in between. Germline CDR1 is MNHEY and CDR2 is SVGAGI. CDR3 sequence reads: CASSYSPVSYNEQFF. Here the CDR3 DNA reads TGTGCCAGCAGTTACTCTCCGGTCTCCTACAATGAGCAGTTCTTC.

As for this clone: A junction boundary mismatches the germline segment, possibly from a read error. J is TRBJ2-7 and V is TRBV6-6, with D possibly being TRBD1 or TRBD2 (5 bases each). There are 11 residues in the CDR3. CDR1 and CDR2 (germline): MNHNY, SVGAGI (reference sequence). Here the CDR3 reads CASSEGPNRRF. In DNA form, the CDR3 reads TGTGCCAGCAGTGAGGGCCCGAACAGGCGCTTC.

This clone was counted between two and nine times. The chain couples TRBV7-8 to TRBJ2-3; D gene uncertain. The V end lost 5 bases, the J end lost 6 bases, and 12 bases lay between the germline ends. CDR3 length: 13 amino acids. Germline loops: CDR1 SGHVS, CDR2 FQNEAQ. Here the CDR3 DNA reads TGTGCCAGCAGCACCGGTCCCGTTGATACGCAGTATTTT. It yields the protein CASSTGPVDTQYF.

The CDR3 nucleotides are TGCAGCGTTTTTAGGAGAGCCGCGGCTCGGGATGGCTACACCTTC. Protein product: CSVFRRAAARDGYTF. The chain is built from TRBV29-1 and TRBJ1-2, with D uncertain. Germline V gene data show CDR1 as SQVTM and CDR2 as ANQGSEA. The V end was cut by 5 bases, the J end by 6 bases, with 22 bases between. The CDR3 has 15 amino acids.

The chain is built from TRBV7-3 and TRBJ2-1; TRBD2 matches 14 bases. Germline V gives CDR1 SGHTA, CDR2 FQGTGA. The CDR3 extends over 15 amino acids. The V gene end was trimmed by 5 bases and the J gene end by 6 bases; junction bases not matched to a gene: 3. The CDR3, as DNA: TGTGCCAGCAGCCCGGGACTAGCGGGAGTCAATGAGCAGTTCTTC. As protein: CASSPGLAGVNEQFF. Based on the CDR3 plus reference TRBV7-3 and TRBJ2-1, the full variable domain is GAGVSQTPSNKVTEKGKYVELRCDPISGHTALYWYRQSLGQGPEFLIYFQGTGAADDSGLPNDRFFAVRPEGSVSTLKIQRTERGDSAVYLCASSPGLAGVNEQFFGPGTRLTVL.